This TCR beta chain originates from a study of T cell responses to AZD1222 COVID-19 vaccine. About this clone: No antigen is known for it.

Method: immunoSEQ multiplex PCR; TCRdb's copy keeps in-frame clones and lacks some. Among approximately 120,000 clones listed, about 90% were seen once. Study-wide findings and caveats: No day 14 peak samples; only post-peak repertoires were characterized. Nearly half of unique spike-specific TCRs reportedly avoided B.1.351 and B.1.1.7 mutated regions. A rise in Spike-specific TCR breadth and depth followed two AZD1222 doses. Vaccine-associated CD4 TCRs ranged over spike, dominating at 160-218 and 743-854.

This receptor was taken from an adult who received the AZD1222 COVID-19 vaccine. This sample comprised peripheral blood, obtained 28 days after the second AZD1222 dose.

Here the CDR3 reads CASSLGPLTGAGTDTQYF. The CDR3 DNA reads TGTGCCAGCAGCTTAGGGCCCCTGACAGGGGCTGGGACAGATACGCAGTATTTT. The chain links TRBV7-6 to TRBJ2-3; TRBD1 agrees at 8 bases. The length of the CDR3 is 18 residues. In germline, CDR1 is SGHVS, CDR2 FNYEAQ. V lost 1 base and J lost 3; bases outside the gene matches: 12.